The 29 T cell receptor beta chains listed next were all sequenced from one sample in a study of CD8 T cells in ankylosing spondylitis. Each CDR3 protein is one row after TCRdb ran MiXCR on the 5' RACE reads. This repertoire shows fewer than 650,000 distinct CDR3 sequences, more than 9.5% found once; its top ten account for 6.5% to 7%. Study conclusions and caveats: What appeared characteristic of ankylosing spondylitis blood was a TCR beta motif of several highly homologous variants.

No cognate antigen is known for these TCRs. Input material: blood, either unsorted or a sorted T cell fraction (not recorded which). Receptors were obtained from a male donor with ankylosing spondylitis.

V gene TRBV6-2 or TRBV6-3 combines with J gene TRBJ2-7, with 11 bases lining up with TRBD2. Trimming at V came to 2 bases and at J to 0 bases, leaving 6 bases not matched to a gene. The CDR3 contains 17 residues. Germline V CDR1 and CDR2: MNHEY, SVGEGT. The CDR3 sequence: CASSYGLAGGVSYEQYV. CDR3 bases: TGTGCCAGCAGTTACGGGCTAGCGGGAGGTGTCTCCTACGAGCAGTACGTC.

This clonotype was detected a few times. V gene TRBV7-9 combines with J gene TRBJ2-7; 11 nucleotides align to TRBD2. The ends lost 2 bases at V and 4 bases at J; junction bases unmatched: 7. The CDR3 sequence is 16 residues long. In germline, CDR1 is SEHNR, CDR2 FQNEAQ (reference sequence). The CDR3 DNA sequence: TGTGCCAGCAGCTTAACGACTAGCGGGGTACCATACGAGCAGTACTTC. This sequence encodes CASSLTTSGVPYEQYF.

In its sample, this clonotype was seen many times. The chain is built from TRBV5-1 and TRBJ2-2, with D possibly TRBD2 on 5 matching bases. Germline CDR1 reads SGHRS; CDR2 reads YFSETQ. This CDR3 has 16 amino acids. Trimming removed 4 bases at V and 0 bases at J, with 13 bases between. CDR3 sequence: CASSTIPGSNTGELFF. CDR3 DNA sequence: TGCGCCAGCAGCACCATCCCGGGGTCGAACACCGGGGAGCTGTTTTTT.

This clonotype has just a few counts. The gene calls are TRBV7-9 and TRBJ2-1; D perhaps matches TRBD1 (5 bases). The V and J ends lost 1 base and 4 bases respectively, with 11 bases between them. CDR1 and CDR2 from the germline V gene are SEHNR and FQNEAQ (reference sequence). This CDR3 is 15 amino acids long. The CDR3 coding sequence is TGTGCCAGCAGCTTAGGACAGAGTTTTTACAATGAGCAGTTCTTC. Translated: CASSLGQSFYNEQFF.

A few counts support this clonotype. The chain recombines TRBV18 with TRBJ2-7; weak D call: TRBD2 (5 bases). CDR3 length: 14 residues. V lost 6 bases to trimming and J lost 4 bases, with 16 bases between them. Germline CDR1 KGHSH, CDR2 LQKENI. For the CDR3, the DNA is TGTGCCAGCTCCCAGGTGGCTGGAGGTTACGAGCAGTACGTC. It encodes CASSQVAGGYEQYV.

The chain employs TRBV4-2 and TRBJ2-1; the match to TRBD2 covers 14 bases. CDR3 length equals 14 residues. The germline gives CDR1 LGHNA, CDR2 YNFKEQ. Trimming took 2 bases from V and 15 from J; bases not matched to a gene: 6. The CDR3 spells CASSQPGTSGSRFF. In DNA, the CDR3 is TGTGCCAGCAGCCAACCTGGGACTAGCGGGAGTAGGTTCTTC.

This clonotype turned up a few times. This chain uses TRBV2 with TRBJ2-1; 7 bases are a match to TRBD2. The CDR3 is 14 amino acids. J lost 5 bases, V lost 6 bases, and 7 bases had no gene match. CDR1 and CDR2 (germline): SNHLY, FYNNEI. The DNA of the CDR3 is TGTGCCAGCAGGCGGGACTATGGTAACAATGAGCAGTTCTTC. Translating gives CASRRDYGNNEQFF.

This clonotype has only a few counts. V gene TRBV5-1 combines with J gene TRBJ2-1; TRBD1 aligns across 7 bases. The germline CDR1 and CDR2 sequences are SGHRS and YFSETQ. J gave up 4 bases and V 3 bases, and 16 bases lay outside the gene matches. This CDR3 is 18 amino acids long. CDR3 loop: CASSSETGFASRYNEQFF. CDR3 DNA sequence: TGCGCCAGCAGCTCGGAGACAGGGTTTGCAAGTCGGTACAATGAGCAGTTCTTC.

This clonotype was seen only a few times. J is TRBJ2-1 and V is TRBV12-3 or TRBV12-4; 9 bases are a match to TRBD1. V dropped 6 bases and J dropped 9; count of bases not matched to a gene: 6. This CDR3 has 13 amino acids. The CDR3 nucleotides are TGTGCCAGCAGCCGGGACAGGGACCGTGAGCAGTTCTTC. Its translation is CASSRDRDREQFF.

The CDR3 spells CSVPLAGELTGELFF. CDR3 in DNA: TGCAGCGTTCCACTAGCGGGAGAGCTCACCGGGGAGCTGTTTTTT. The genes are TRBV29-1 and TRBJ2-2; 11 bases match TRBD2. Germline lookup yields CDR1 SQVTM and CDR2 ANQGSEA. V was clipped by 5 bases and J by 4 bases; unmatched bases: 6. The CDR3 extends over 15 amino acids.

The rearrangement joins TRBV5-5 to TRBJ2-2; TRBD1 matches at 7 bases. Losses at the gene ends were 4 bases for V and 7 bases for J; bases not matched to a gene: 13. The germline gives CDR1 SGHKS, CDR2 YYEKEE (reference sequence). CDR3 length: 16 amino acids. The DNA of the CDR3 is TGTGCCAGCAGCCCATGGACAGGAAGAGGGAACGGGGAGCTGTTTTTT. Protein: CASSPWTGRGNGELFF.

This rearrangement joins TRBV5-1 to TRBJ2-1; TRBD2 agrees at 9 bases. This CDR3 region has 16 residues. Germline-derived CDR1 and CDR2 are SGHRS and YFSETQ. J lost 7 bases, V lost 0 bases, and 8 bases had no gene match. This CDR3 is CASSLAASGRTNEQFF. DNA of the CDR3: TGCGCCAGCAGCTTGGCCGCGAGCGGGAGGACGAATGAGCAGTTCTTC.

This chain connects TRBV10-3 to TRBJ1-1; D call uncertain. The CDR3 loop spans 18 amino acids. The ends were cut back, 3 bases at V and 8 bases at J, with 28 bases in the middle. CDR1 and CDR2 from the germline V gene are ENHRY and SYGVKD. CDR3 sequence (DNA): TGTGCCATCAGTGAAGTACCAACCAATAAGTCGGTTAGTGGGGAAGCTTTCTTT. This translates into CAISEVPTNKSVSGEAFF.

This clonotype was seen a handful of times. The J gene is TRBJ2-3, the V gene TRBV5-1; D possibly corresponds to TRBD2 (5 bases). This CDR3 contains 14 residues. Germline CDR1 is SGHRS and CDR2 is YFSETQ. V was shortened by 0 bases and J by 4 bases, with 9 bases between the two germline ends. The CDR3 sequence: CASSLEGSPDTQYF. CDR3 DNA sequence: TGCGCCAGCAGCTTGGAAGGGAGCCCAGATACGCAGTATTTT.

Here the CDR3 DNA reads TGTGCCAGCAGCTTCGGGGGGATCGGAGGCTATGGCTACACCTTC. This translates into CASSFGGIGGYGYTF. The J gene is TRBJ1-2, the V gene TRBV7-9; TRBD1 might be the D (5 bases). The V gene's germline CDR1 is SEHNR and CDR2 FQNEAQ (reference sequence). The CDR3 contains 15 residues. V lost 3 bases to trimming and J lost 4 bases, with 15 bases between them.

This clonotype was seen ten or more times. V usage is TRBV3-1 and J usage is TRBJ2-1, with 11 bases fitting TRBD2. V lost 8 bases and J lost 7; bases outside the gene matches: 7. The CDR3 length is 14 residues. Germline-derived CDR1 and CDR2 are LGHDT and YNNKEL (reference sequence). CDR3 amino acids: CASGLAGGGNEQFF. DNA for the CDR3: TGTGCCAGCGGGCTAGCGGGAGGAGGTAATGAGCAGTTCTTC.

This clonotype has a handful of counts. The J gene is TRBJ2-7, the V gene TRBV27; D possibly corresponds to TRBD1 (6 bases). The germline V and J ends were trimmed by 2 bases and 4 bases, with 12 bases remaining between them. Germline lookup yields CDR1 MNHEY and CDR2 SMNVEV (reference sequence). This CDR3 spans 14 amino acids. CDR3 nucleotides: TGTGCCAGCAGTTTAATGGGGACAACTTACGAGCAGTACTTC. This sequence encodes CASSLMGTTYEQYF.

This clonotype has just a few counts. The CDR3 nucleotides read TGTGCCAGCAGCCAAGACCACTACTTAGGACTAGCGGGGACCTACAATGAGCAGTTCTTC. It specifies CASSQDHYLGLAGTYNEQFF. This sequence joins TRBV3-1 and TRBJ2-1, with TRBD2 matching 12 bases. Germline V gives CDR1 LGHDT, CDR2 YNNKEL (reference sequence). V lost 0 bases and J lost 2; bases outside the gene matches: 11. The CDR3 is 20 amino acids.

This rearrangement joins TRBV19 to TRBJ2-1; a weak D match, TRBD1 (6 bases). Trimming pared 3 bases from V and 4 bases from J, leaving 7 bases between. Germline assignment: CDR1 LNHDA and CDR2 SQIVND (reference sequence). This CDR3 spans 13 amino acids. CDR3 amino acids: CASSMGTYNEQFF. CDR3 in DNA: TGTGCCAGTAGTATGGGGACATACAATGAGCAGTTCTTC.

The chain links TRBV5-1 to TRBJ1-4; the D is unclear. Between the trimmed V and J ends, which lost 0 bases and 6 bases, there was a span of 15 bases. Germline CDR1 SGHRS, CDR2 YFSETQ. The CDR3 has 16 residues. CDR3 coding DNA: TGCGCCAGCAGCTTGGCGCCGGTTCTCCACCATGAAAAACTGTTTTTT. Amino acids: CASSLAPVLHHEKLFF.

V gene TRBV30 combines with J gene TRBJ2-1, with D unclear. Germline V gene sequence: CDR1 GTSNPN, CDR2 SVGIG (reference sequence). With 0 bases removed from V and 13 bases from J, the gap between germline ends came to 16 bases. The CDR3 consists of 13 residues. CDR3: CAWSVKGTTKQFF. The CDR3 coding sequence is TGTGCCTGGAGTGTAAAAGGCACAACGAAACAGTTCTTC.

The V gene is TRBV20-1, the J gene TRBJ2-7; TRBD2 agrees at 11 bases. V gave up 5 bases and J gave up 5 bases; unmatched junction bases: 5. Germline CDR1 DFQATT, CDR2 SNEGSKA (reference sequence). The CDR3 sequence is 13 residues long. In DNA, the CDR3 is TGCAGTGCTGTCCGACTAGCGGGACACGAGCAGTACTTC. Encoded protein: CSAVRLAGHEQYF.

J is TRBJ2-7 and V is TRBV5-1; 9 positions match TRBD1. V trimming: 0 bases; J trimming: 7 bases; junction bases outside the gene matches: 5. The germline V gene has CDR1 SGHRS and CDR2 YFSETQ. The CDR3 loop spans 14 amino acids. As DNA, the CDR3 is TGCGCCAGCAGCTTGGACAGGGGGCCCGGGGAGCAGTACTTC. Protein sequence: CASSLDRGPGEQYF. The whole variable domain, remainder taken from reference TRBV5-1 and TRBJ2-7, is KAGVTQTPRYLIKTRGQQVTLSCSPISGHRSVSWYQQTPGQGLQFLFEYFSETQRNKGNFPGRFSGRQFSNSRSEMNVSTLELGDSALYLCASSLDRGPGEQYFGPGTRLTVT.

The rearrangement uses TRBV20-1 and TRBJ1-1; D perhaps matches TRBD1 (5 bases). The CDR3 has 15 residues. The V end lost 2 bases, the J end lost 0 bases, and 13 bases lay between the germline ends. Germline V gene sequence: CDR1 DFQATT, CDR2 SNEGSKA (reference sequence). The DNA of the CDR3 is TGCAGTGCTAGAAGGGCAGGGCTCATGAACACTGAAGCTTTCTTT. Protein product: CSARRAGLMNTEAFF.

The rearrangement joins TRBV6-2 or TRBV6-3 to TRBJ1-1; the D gene is possibly TRBD1 (6 bases). Per germline, CDR1 MNHEY and CDR2 SVGEGT. The length of the CDR3 is 13 residues. V lost 4 bases and J lost 5, with 11 bases in between. CDR3 amino acids: CASSWNRETEAFF. The CDR3 nucleotides are TGTGCCAGCAGTTGGAACAGGGAGACTGAAGCTTTCTTT.

This clonotype was observed a handful of times. The V and J genes are TRBV5-1 and TRBJ2-2, with D perhaps TRBD2 (5 bases). V dropped 5 bases and J dropped 9 bases, with 8 bases sitting between them. CDR1 is SGHRS and CDR2 is YFSETQ in the germline V gene. There are 11 residues in the CDR3. The DNA for the CDR3 is TGCGCCAGCAGGCGGAGGTGGGAGCTGTTTTTT. Its translation is CASRRRWELFF. Supplemented by reference TRBV5-1 and TRBJ2-2, the full variable domain reads KAGVTQTPRYLIKTRGQQVTLSCSPISGHRSVSWYQQTPGQGLQFLFEYFSETQRNKGNFPGRFSGRQFSNSRSEMNVSTLELGDSALYLCASRRRWELFFGEGSRLTVL.

This clonotype was seen a few times. The chain carries TRBV6-1 and TRBJ1-5; D remains unclear. Germline CDR1 MNHNS, CDR2 SASEGT. V lost 2 bases and J 4 bases, leaving 9 bases between the germline ends. This CDR3 is built from 14 residues. CDR3 sequence reads: CASSEYVGNQPQHF. CDR3 DNA sequence: TGTGCCAGCAGTGAATATGTGGGGAATCAGCCCCAGCATTTT.

This clonotype has a handful of counts. The rearrangement uses TRBV10-3 and TRBJ1-1; D not resolved. V lost 4 bases to trimming and J lost 1 base, with 4 bases between them. The CDR3 is 12 residues long. In germline, CDR1 is ENHRY, CDR2 SYGVKD. The CDR3 DNA sequence: TGTGCCATCAGTGTCGGGAACACTGAAGCTTTCTTT. Its protein is CAISVGNTEAFF.

This clonotype has only a few counts. V is TRBV20-1 and J is TRBJ2-5; possible D gene TRBD2, 6 bases. Trimming removed 5 bases at V and 5 bases at J, with 9 bases between. This CDR3 comprises 11 residues. Germline V gives CDR1 DFQATT, CDR2 SNEGSKA (reference sequence). CDR3 in DNA: TGCAGTGCTCGGACTATCGAGACCCAGTACTTC. Its protein product is CSARTIETQYF.